The 29 T cell receptor beta chains below come from one sample, sequenced in a study of T cell responses to AZD1222 COVID-19 vaccine. Libraries were prepared by immunoSEQ multiplex PCR; TCRdb keeps only in-frame clonotypes and omits some of them. The sample holds approximately 97,000 clones; 91% are singletons and the top ten take roughly 7.5%. Source: peripheral blood, taken on day 0 of AZD1222 vaccination. These receptors were obtained from an adult in good health.

The V gene is TRBV19, the J gene TRBJ1-1; weak D call: TRBD1 (6 bases). CDR3 length: 13 residues. Trimming shortened V by 8 bases and J by 3 bases, and 13 bases separated the two germline ends. Germline V lookup: CDR1 LNHDA, CDR2 SQIVND (reference sequence). The CDR3 sequence is CASDQGSHTEAFF. DNA for the CDR3: TGTGCCAGTGACCAGGGGTCCCACACTGAAGCTTTCTTT.

The chain recombines TRBV5-1 with TRBJ1-1, with D possibly TRBD1 on 5 matching bases. The CDR3 is 13 amino acids. Deletions cut 4 bases from V and 1 base from J, with 8 bases between. The germline V gene has CDR1 SGHRS and CDR2 YFSETQ. The CDR3 region is CASSQGQNTEAFF. CDR3 nucleotides: TGCGCCAGCAGCCAAGGACAGAACACTGAAGCTTTCTTT.

This clone was observed a single time. The chain couples TRBV7-9 to TRBJ1-5; D is ambiguous. Per germline, CDR1 SEHNR and CDR2 FQNEAQ (reference sequence). The CDR3 consists of 15 residues. With 5 bases removed from V and 1 base from J, the gap between germline ends came to 12 bases. The CDR3 protein is CASSLGLSSNQPQHF. In nucleotides, the CDR3 is TGTGCCAGCAGCCTCGGACTGTCGAGCAATCAGCCCCAGCATTTT. The full variable domain, with the rest looked up from reference TRBV7-9 and TRBJ1-5, is DTGVSQNPRHKITKRGQNVTFRCDPISEHNRLYWYRQTLGQGPEFLTYFQNEAQLEKSRLLSDRFSAERPKGSFSTLEIQRTEQGDSAMYLCASSLGLSSNQPQHFGDGTRLSIL.

The V call is TRBV7-6, the J call TRBJ2-1; 9 bases align to TRBD2. Per the germline V gene, CDR1 is SGHVS and CDR2 is FNYEAQ. The CDR3 is made up of 14 amino acids. V gave up 7 bases and J gave up 2 bases; unmatched junction bases: 3. DNA of the CDR3: TGTGCCAGCAAGCTAGCGGGACCCTACAATGAGCAGTTCTTC. It codes for CASKLAGPYNEQFF.

The chain combines TRBV27 with TRBJ1-2, with TRBD1 as a possible D gene (5 bases). With 6 bases removed from V and 3 bases from J, the gap between germline ends came to 8 bases. The CDR3 consists of 12 residues. Per the germline V gene, CDR1 is MNHEY and CDR2 is SMNVEV (reference sequence). The DNA of the CDR3 is TGTGCCAGCAGACTGGGGGACTATGGCTACACCTTC. It codes for CASRLGDYGYTF.

This rearrangement joins TRBV24-1 to TRBJ1-5; D is unresolved. This CDR3 has 12 residues. CDR1 KGHDR and CDR2 SFDVKD come from the germline V gene. V shed 9 bases and J shed 0 bases, with 5 bases lying between them. CDR3 bases: TGTGCCACCTCAGGTAGCAATCAGCCCCAGCATTTT. This encodes CATSGSNQPQHF.

This clone was seen once. V usage is TRBV11-3 and J usage is TRBJ2-3; D might be TRBD1 (6 bases). Trimming shortened V by 4 bases and J by 4 bases, and 15 bases separated the two germline ends. The CDR3 runs 15 residues. Germline CDR1 and CDR2: SGHNT and YENEEA. CDR3 nucleotide sequence: TGTGCCAGCAGCTCAGATCATGGGGGCGCAGATACGCAGTATTTT. This gives the protein CASSSDHGGADTQYF.

The chain has TRBV21-1 and TRBJ2-5. TRBV21-1 is given as a pseudogene. The CDR3 is made up of 15 amino acids. Here the CDR3 DNA reads TGTGCCAGCATTTATATTGGGGAACCCCAAGAGACCCAGTACTTC. This gives the protein CASIYIGEPQETQYF.

In this sample, this clone turned up once. The chain carries TRBV4-1 and TRBJ1-1, with unresolved D. This CDR3 comprises 14 residues. V lost 4 bases to trimming and J lost 4 bases, with 13 bases between them. Germline V gene lookup returns CDR1 MGHRA and CDR2 YSYEKL. The CDR3 DNA is TGCGCCAGCAGCCCCGGACGGGCGACCACTGAAGCTTTCTTT. Amino acids: CASSPGRATTEAFF.

The chain combines TRBV5-1 with TRBJ1-2, with TRBD1 identical over 8 bases. The CDR3 has 14 amino acids. V gave up 5 bases and J gave up 8 bases; unmatched junction bases: 11. Germline V CDR1 and CDR2: SGHRS, YFSETQ. Here the CDR3 DNA reads TGCGCCAGCAGGGACGGACAGGGAGAGCGCGGCTACACCTTC. Its protein product is CASRDGQGERGYTF.

This clone was recorded once. V gene TRBV10-3 combines with J gene TRBJ1-6, with 7 bases aligning to TRBD1. Per the germline V gene, CDR1 is ENHRY and CDR2 is SYGVKD. The CDR3 runs to 17 residues. V lost 6 bases, J lost 6 bases, and 14 bases stayed unmatched. The CDR3 loop is CAIRAARQGSGNSPLHF. CDR3 in DNA: TGTGCCATCAGAGCAGCCCGACAGGGATCGGGTAATTCACCCCTCCACTTT.

The gene calls are TRBV5-1 and TRBJ2-3, with 7 nucleotides matching TRBD2. Per the germline V gene, CDR1 is SGHRS and CDR2 is YFSETQ. This CDR3 spans 15 amino acids. Trimming took 4 bases from V and 3 from J; bases not matched to a gene: 8. In nucleotides, the CDR3 is TGCGCCAGCAGCCAACTAGCGTTAAAAACAGATACGCAGTATTTT. It translates to CASSQLALKTDTQYF.

The chain links TRBV28 to TRBJ1-4; 8 positions agree with TRBD1. The CDR3 contains 15 residues. V trimming: 5 bases; J trimming: 8 bases; junction bases outside the gene matches: 10. CDR1 and CDR2 (germline): MDHEN, SYDVKM. CDR3 in amino acids: CASSHLGQGGEKLFF. The CDR3 DNA reads as TGTGCCAGCAGTCACCTCGGACAGGGAGGCGAAAAACTGTTTTTT.

The genes are TRBV9 and TRBJ2-7; no definite D call. V was clipped by 0 bases and J by 6 bases, with 7 bases between them. The CDR3 consists of 12 residues. In germline, CDR1 is SGDLS, CDR2 YYNGEE. This CDR3 reads CASSVGGSEQYF. DNA for the CDR3: TGTGCCAGCAGCGTAGGAGGCTCCGAGCAGTACTTC.

The genes are TRBV28 and TRBJ1-5, with D perhaps matching TRBD1 (5 bases). CDR1 is MDHEN and CDR2 is SYDVKM in the germline V gene. The CDR3 consists of 15 residues. Trimming shortened V by 7 bases and J by 0 bases, and 13 bases separated the two germline ends. CDR3 sequence: CASITGAYSNQPQHF. In nucleotides, the CDR3 is TGTGCCAGCATTACAGGAGCATATAGCAATCAGCCCCAGCATTTT.

The chain is built from TRBV7-9 and TRBJ2-7; 7 bases align to TRBD1. This CDR3 region has 16 residues. Germline V CDR1 and CDR2: SEHNR, FQNEAQ (reference sequence). V shed 4 bases, J shed 3 bases, and the junction held 12 bases outside the gene matches. The CDR3 DNA reads as TGTGCCAGCAGCTCAACAGGTGGGACAGCCATCTACGAGCAGTACTTC. Protein: CASSSTGGTAIYEQYF.

J is TRBJ2-4 and V is TRBV7-9; D is perhaps TRBD2 (5 bases). V was cut by 1 base and J by 0 bases, with 13 bases left in between. Germline lookup yields CDR1 SEHNR and CDR2 FQNEAQ (reference sequence). The CDR3 covers 17 residues. Here the CDR3 reads CASSLGVGGLAKNIQYF. DNA for the CDR3: TGTGCCAGCAGCTTAGGGGTAGGAGGACTAGCCAAAAACATTCAGTACTTC.

This clone was found once. This chain uses TRBV2 with TRBJ2-2; 14 bases are shared with TRBD2. Germline lookup yields CDR1 SNHLY and CDR2 FYNNEI. CDR3 length: 17 amino acids. The V segment lost 3 bases and the J segment 1 base; nucleotides outside the gene matches: 1. CDR3 nucleotide sequence: TGTGCCAGCAGTGAGGGGACTAGCGGGGGGAACACCGGGGAGCTGTTTTTT. Its translation: CASSEGTSGGNTGELFF.

This chain links TRBV3-1 (or the pseudogene TRBV3-2) with TRBJ2-3, with TRBD2 matching over 10 bases. The CDR3 is 16 amino acids. The V gene's germline CDR1 is LGHDT and CDR2 YNNKEL (reference sequence). Trimming cost V 1 base and J 2 bases; bases outside gene matches: 3. In nucleotides, the CDR3 is TGTGCCAGCAGCCAAGCCGGGACTAGCGTCACAGATACGCAGTATTTT. It yields the protein CASSQAGTSVTDTQYF.

This sequence joins TRBV19 and TRBJ1-2; 7 bases map to TRBD1. The CDR3 consists of 13 residues. Germline V gene lookup returns CDR1 LNHDA and CDR2 SQIVND (reference sequence). V trimming: 10 bases; J trimming: 5 bases; junction bases outside the gene matches: 10. In DNA, the CDR3 is TGTGCCACCAGGGGGGCGTCTTCTTATGGCTACACCTTC. This codes for CATRGASSYGYTF.

Here the CDR3 reads CASSLVSRGSYNEQFF. The DNA for the CDR3 is TGTGCCAGCAGCTTAGTAAGCAGGGGATCCTACAATGAGCAGTTCTTC. V and J are TRBV13 and TRBJ2-1; tentatively, D is TRBD1 (6 bases). Germline V CDR1 and CDR2: PRHDT, FYEKMQ (reference sequence). This CDR3 spans 16 amino acids. V lost 1 base to trimming and J lost 1 base, with 11 bases between them. The entire variable domain, with the rest obtained from reference TRBV13 and TRBJ2-1, is as follows: AAGVIQSPRHLIKEKRETATLKCYPIPRHDTVYWYQQGPGQDPQFLISFYEKMQSDKGSIPDRFSAQQFSDYHSELNMSSLELGDSALYFCASSLVSRGSYNEQFFGPGTRLTVL.

This chain uses TRBV6-5 with TRBJ1-4; D is perhaps TRBD1 (5 bases). Germline V gene sequence: CDR1 MNHEY, CDR2 SVGAGI. The germline V and J ends were trimmed by 4 bases and 6 bases, with 15 bases remaining between them. CDR3 length: 15 residues. CDR3 amino acids: CASSSSEGEYEKLFF. The CDR3, as DNA: TGTGCCAGCAGTTCCTCGGAAGGGGAGTATGAAAAACTGTTTTTT.

This clone was seen more than once but under ten times. The rearrangement links TRBV6-2 or TRBV6-3 to TRBJ2-5, with D unclear. CDR1 is MNHEY, CDR2 SVGEGT, per germline. The CDR3 extends over 12 amino acids. Trimming pared 2 bases from V and 2 bases from J, leaving 3 bases between. The CDR3: CASSYRQETQYF. The CDR3, as DNA: TGTGCCAGCAGTTACAGACAAGAGACCCAGTACTTC.

The chain links TRBV27 to TRBJ2-2; a weak D match, TRBD1 (5 bases). CDR1 is MNHEY, CDR2 SMNVEV, per germline (reference sequence). CDR3 length: 14 residues. V was clipped by 3 bases and J by 6 bases, with 11 bases between them. CDR3 sequence reads: CASSFLQGSGELFF. DNA of the CDR3: TGTGCCAGCAGTTTCCTTCAGGGTTCCGGGGAGCTGTTTTTT.

The chain is built from TRBV4-1 and TRBJ1-5; D gene ambiguous. Trimming pared 1 base from V and 4 bases from J, leaving 11 bases between. In germline, CDR1 is MGHRA, CDR2 YSYEKL. The CDR3 is 15 residues long. The CDR3 coding sequence is TGCGCCAGCAGCCAAGGTCGCCGGGAAAATCAGCCCCAGCATTTT. It codes for CASSQGRRENQPQHF.

V and J are TRBV5-1 and TRBJ2-1; 13 bases align to TRBD2. In germline, CDR1 is SGHRS, CDR2 YFSETQ. After removal of 4 bases from V and 8 bases from J, the junction contained 3 bases not matched to a gene. There are 14 residues in the CDR3. The CDR3 sequence is CASSRTSGGDEQFF. The CDR3 bases are TGCGCCAGCAGCAGAACTAGCGGGGGGGATGAGCAGTTCTTC. Full variable domain (missing parts from reference TRBV5-1 and TRBJ2-1): KAGVTQTPRYLIKTRGQQVTLSCSPISGHRSVSWYQQTPGQGLQFLFEYFSETQRNKGNFPGRFSGRQFSNSRSEMNVSTLELGDSALYLCASSRTSGGDEQFFGPGTRLTVL.

The J gene is TRBJ1-3, the V gene TRBV11-2; the match to TRBD1 covers 8 bases. The trim removed 7 bases at V and 7 bases at J, leaving 6 bases unmatched. Germline loops: CDR1 SGHAT, CDR2 FQNNGV. CDR3 length: 13 amino acids. The CDR3 region is CASTLDRVNTIYF. CDR3 bases: TGTGCCAGCACCTTGGACAGGGTTAACACCATATATTTT.

The V gene is TRBV13, the J gene TRBJ2-5; perhaps TRBD2 as D (6 bases). With 5 bases removed from V and 5 bases from J, the gap between germline ends came to 6 bases. Germline V lookup: CDR1 PRHDT, CDR2 FYEKMQ (reference sequence). The CDR3 covers 11 residues. CDR3 bases: TGTGCCAGCAGCCGGGGGGAGACCCAGTACTTC. Translating gives CASSRGETQYF. The whole variable domain, remainder taken from reference TRBV13 and TRBJ2-5, is AAGVIQSPRHLIKEKRETATLKCYPIPRHDTVYWYQQGPGQDPQFLISFYEKMQSDKGSIPDRFSAQQFSDYHSELNMSSLELGDSALYFCASSRGETQYFGPGTRLLVL.

The V gene is TRBV7-4, the J gene TRBJ1-3; 7 positions match TRBD1. J lost 0 bases, V lost 3 bases, and 5 bases had no gene match. The germline V gene encodes CDR1 SGHVT and CDR2 SQSDAQ. CDR3 length equals 16 residues. CDR3 DNA: TGTGCCAGCAGCTTGGGTGGACAGGCCTCTGGAAACACCATATATTTT. Its protein product is CASSLGGQASGNTIYF.